This is a list of T cell receptor beta chains from one sample in a study of identical twins. TCRdb called the 5' RACE reads again in MiXCR, with one record for every CDR3 protein. The data hold hundreds of thousands of distinct CDR3 sequences, with 5.5% to 6.5% observed a single time. Material for sequencing was naive T cells sorted from blood. The receptor set was obtained from a man younger than 35 in good health. CDR3s include the opening cysteine and the closing phenylalanine or tryptophan. D genes are given only for firm matches. Clone size is stated in some rows and not others, as once, few, many or a class when expanded.

>TRBJ2-4|TRBD1|TRBV29-1|NA
TGCAGCGTTGAAGATAGTCGAAAGGGACAGGGGATGTGGTGTACGAACATTCAGTACTTC
CSVEDSRKGQGMWCTNIQYF
>TRBJ1-4|NA|TRBV3-1|NA
TGTGCCAGCAGCCAGGGACCAGAGAATGAAAAACTGTTTTTT
CASSQGPENEKLFF
>TRBJ2-2|NA|TRBV13|few
TGTGCCAGCACCGGGACATCGAACACCGGGGAGCTGTTTTTT
CASTGTSNTGELFF
>TRBJ1-1|NA|TRBV20-1|many
TGCAGTGCTAGAGATCCCGGCCAACTGAACACTGAAGCTTTCTTT
CSARDPGQLNTEAFF
>TRBJ2-3|TRBD2|TRBV24-1|NA
TGTGCCACCAGTGACCCTGGACTAGCGGGCACAGATACGCAGTATTTT
CATSDPGLAGTDTQYF
>TRBJ2-5|TRBD2|TRBV12-3/TRBV12-4|many
TGTGCCAGCAGTTTTAGCGGGAGACACGAGACCCAGTACTTC
CASSFSGRHETQYF
>TRBJ2-4|NA|TRBV14|many
TGTGCCAGCAGCCCGGGACTAAACATTCAGTACTTC
CASSPGLNIQYF
>TRBJ2-1|TRBD2|TRBV10-3|many
TGTGCCATCAGAGGGACTAGCGCGAATGAGCAGTTCTTC
CAIRGTSANEQFF
>TRBJ2-2|NA|TRBV29-1|many
TGCAGCGTGAGTGGGGGATCGAACACCGGGGAGCTGTTTTTT
CSVSGGSNTGELFF
>TRBJ2-5|TRBD1|TRBV18|few
TGTGCCAGCTCACCACTTAGGACAGGACAAGAGACCCAGTACTTC
CASSPLRTGQETQYF
>TRBJ2-5|NA|TRBV12-3/TRBV12-4|many
TGTGCCAGCAAGAGCGATATCCAAGAGACCCAGTACTTC
CASKSDIQETQYF
>TRBJ2-7|TRBD1|TRBV6-1|NA
TGTGCCAGCAGACCACGCACCGGGACAGCGATCTACGAGCAGTACTTC
CASRPRTGTAIYEQYF
>TRBJ2-3|TRBD2|TRBV6-1|few
TGTGCCAGCACCAGAGGGACTAGCGGGAGGTCAGATACGCAGTATTTT
CASTRGTSGRSDTQYF
>TRBJ1-1|NA|TRBV25-1|many
TGTGCCAGCAGAACTACAGGGCCGACCTCTGAAGCTTTCTTT
CASRTTGPTSEAFF
>TRBJ1-1|NA|TRBV29-1|NA
TGCAGCGTTGACCGAGGGAGGGTGCAAGCTGAAGCTTTCTTT
CSVDRGRVQAEAFF
>TRBJ2-5|TRBD1|TRBV27|NA
TGTGCCAGCAGTTTAGACAGGGACGCCGGGGAGACCCAGTACTTC
CASSLDRDAGETQYF
>TRBJ2-4|TRBD1|TRBV2|few
TGTGCCAGCAGCTCGGGACAGATAGCCAAAAACATTCAGTACTTC
CASSSGQIAKNIQYF
>TRBJ2-3|NA|TRBV21-1|few
TGTGCCAGACGGGACAGGGAGACAGATACGCAGTATTTT
CARRDRETDTQYF
>TRBJ2-2|TRBD1|TRBV9|NA
TGTGCCAGCAGCTCCGGGACAGGGGGGGATACCGGGGAGCTGTTTTTT
CASSSGTGGDTGELFF
>TRBJ1-5|NA|TRBV6-6|many
TGTGCCAGCACAGTGGGGGAACATCAGCCCCAGCATTTT
CASTVGEHQPQHF
>TRBJ2-4|TRBD2|TRBV10-3|many
TGTGCCCCCCGGCCGGGGGGGGCCAAAAACATTCAGTACTTC
CAPRPGGAKNIQYF
>TRBJ2-4|TRBD1|TRBV5-1|many
TGCGCCAGCAGCTTGGCTACAACAGGGGACATTCAGTACTTC
CASSLATTGDIQYF
>TRBJ2-3|TRBD2|TRBV12-3/TRBV12-4|many
TGTGCCAGCAGCCTAGTTGGCGGGAGTTGGGGAGATACGCAGTATTTT
CASSLVGGSWGDTQYF
>TRBJ2-7|TRBD1|TRBV30|NA
TGTGCCGGGGACGTGAGACAGGGGTGGTACGAGCAGTACTTC
CAGDVRQGWYEQYF
>TRBJ2-1|NA|TRBV11-1|many
TGTGCCAGCAGTCCCCCGACTTCTTCCCTTGACTACAATGAGCAGTTCTTC
CASSPPTSSLDYNEQFF
>TRBJ2-5|NA|TRBV20-1|NA
TGCAGTGCTCCAGGGGATCAAGAGACCCAGTACTTC
CSAPGDQETQYF
>TRBJ2-1|TRBD2|TRBV9|NA
TGTGCCAGCAGCCCTGGGACTAGCCGGGGCAATGAGCAGTTCTTC
CASSPGTSRGNEQFF
>TRBJ2-3|NA|TRBV4-1|NA
TGCGCCAGCAGCCAAGAGGACCGCACAGATACGCAGTATTTT
CASSQEDRTDTQYF
>TRBJ1-1|NA|TRBV7-9|few
TGTGCCAGCAGTCCCAGCTTACTGCAGAACACTGAAGCTTTCTTT
CASSPSLLQNTEAFF
>TRBJ1-1|NA|TRBV5-1|many
TGCGCCAGCAGCTTGACGAGGGGCGAGACTGAAGCTTTCTTT
CASSLTRGETEAFF
>TRBJ2-1|NA|TRBV27|many
TGTGCCAGCAGTTTATCGGGGCGACTATCCCACAATGAGCAGTTCTTC
CASSLSGRLSHNEQFF
>TRBJ2-2|NA|TRBV20-1|many
TGCAGTGCTAGAGCCTCCGGGTTCGGAGCCGGGGAGCTGTTTTTT
CSARASGFGAGELFF
>TRBJ2-4|NA|TRBV24-1|NA
TGTGCCACCAGTGATGCCGCGGGGTTCGCCAAAAACATTCAGTACTTC
CATSDAAGFAKNIQYF
>TRBJ1-2|NA|TRBV28|many
TGTGCCAGCAGTTCCCTCGGGGCCGGATACTATGGCTACACCTTC
CASSSLGAGYYGYTF
>TRBJ2-1|TRBD2|TRBV27|many
TGTGCCAGCCAGTTTAGCGGGAGCATGTACAATGAGCAGTTCTTC
CASQFSGSMYNEQFF
>TRBJ1-2|NA|TRBV5-6|NA
TGTGCCAGCAGCTCCGGGACTCCATTAGGGGGCTACACCTTC
CASSSGTPLGGYTF
>TRBJ2-2|NA|TRBV7-8|many
TGTGCCAGCAGCTTGCCTCGAGTGGGCAACGACACCGGGGAGCTGTTTTTT
CASSLPRVGNDTGELFF
>TRBJ2-3|NA|TRBV20-1|many
TGCAGTGCGAGGGACTTCGATACGCAGTATTTT
CSARDFDTQYF
>TRBJ2-2|NA|TRBV28|few
TGTGCCGGCCAAGGAAGACAGTACACCGGGGAGCTGTTTTTT
CAGQGRQYTGELFF
>TRBJ2-2|NA|TRBV2|NA
TGTGCCAGCAGTGACTCGCGGGAGCTGTTTTTT
CASSDSRELFF
>TRBJ2-1|NA|TRBV20-1|many
TGCAGTGCTAGCCCCCCGGGCGGGTACTACAATGAGCAGTTCTTC
CSASPPGGYYNEQFF
>TRBJ2-1|TRBD2|TRBV12-3/TRBV12-4|many
TGTGCCAGCAGTACGGGGAGAGTAGCGGGGGACAATGAGCAGTTCTTC
CASSTGRVAGDNEQFF
>TRBJ2-5|TRBD2|TRBV20-1|many
TGCAGTGCTGGAGCGGGGCAAGAGACCCAGTACTTC
CSAGAGQETQYF
>TRBJ2-6|NA|TRBV10-3|many
TGTGCCATCAGTGATGGAAGGGGGGCGTTGGATTCCGGGGCCAACGTCCTGACTTTC
CAISDGRGALDSGANVLTF
>TRBJ2-2|TRBD1|TRBV6-5|NA
TGTGCCAGCAGTTACCTCGGACAGGGGGCTAACGGGGAGCTGTTTTTT
CASSYLGQGANGELFF
>TRBJ1-4|NA|TRBV15|many
TGTGCCACCAGCGCCTCGTCGTATGGTCGTGAAAAACTGTTTTTT
CATSASSYGREKLFF
>TRBJ2-3|NA|TRBV29-1|many
TGCAGCTTTCGCCTCGATGGACTACAAGGTGACACAGATACGCAGTATTTT
CSFRLDGLQGDTDTQYF
>TRBJ1-1|NA|TRBV5-6|many
TGTGCCAGCAGCAAAGCCGGGGCTGAAGCTTTCTTT
CASSKAGAEAFF
>TRBJ2-5|TRBD2|TRBV7-6|NA
TGTGCCAGCAGCACGGGACTAGCGGGAGACCAAGAGACCCAGTACTTC
CASSTGLAGDQETQYF
>TRBJ2-7|NA|TRBV20-1|few
TGCAGTGCTAGGACCATGGGCAAAAACTACGAGCAGTACTTC
CSARTMGKNYEQYF